This T cell receptor beta chain was sequenced for a study of OX40 agonist ivuxolimab in advanced cancers. Study-wide points: At 0.1 to 3.0 mg/kg and by week 6, CD4+ and CD8+ T cells in the blood had expanded clonally. CD8+ T cells averaged more expanded clones than CD4+.

Libraries were prepared by immunoSEQ multiplex PCR; TCRdb keeps only in-frame clonotypes and omits some of them. The sample carries fewer than 90,000 clones, roughly nine tenths recorded once. Worth noting for this clone: The antigen is not known.

V lost 4 bases and J lost 8, with 14 bases in between. Germline V gene lookup returns CDR1 SGHTA and CDR2 FQGNSA. This CDR3 is built from 14 residues. The clonotype comes from an adult with an advanced solid tumor such as melanoma, head and neck, liver or kidney cancer. The chain couples TRBV7-2 to TRBJ1-4; D might be TRBD1 (6 bases). The sequences come from CD4+ or CD8+ T cells sorted from blood, collected in a trial of the OX40 agonist ivuxolimab. The CDR3 here is CASSSNREGEKLFF. DNA of the CDR3: TGTGCCAGCAGCTCGAACAGGGAGGGCGAAAAACTGTTTTTT.